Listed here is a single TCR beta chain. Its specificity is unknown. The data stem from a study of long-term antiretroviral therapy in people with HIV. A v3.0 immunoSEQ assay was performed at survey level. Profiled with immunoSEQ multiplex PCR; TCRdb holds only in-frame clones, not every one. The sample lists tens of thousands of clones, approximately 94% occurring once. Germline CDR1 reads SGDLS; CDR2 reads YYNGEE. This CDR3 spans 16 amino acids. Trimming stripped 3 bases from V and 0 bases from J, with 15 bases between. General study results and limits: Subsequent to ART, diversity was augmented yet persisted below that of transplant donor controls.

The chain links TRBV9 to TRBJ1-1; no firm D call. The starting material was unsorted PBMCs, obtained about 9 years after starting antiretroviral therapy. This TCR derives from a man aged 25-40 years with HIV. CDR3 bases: TGTGCCAGCAGCGAAAATAGAGAAGTAATGAACACTGAAGCTTTCTTT. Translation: CASSENREVMNTEAFF. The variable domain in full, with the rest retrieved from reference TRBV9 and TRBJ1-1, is DSGVTQTPKHLITATGQRVTLRCSPRSGDLSVYWYQQSLDQGLQFLIQYYNGEERAKGNILERFSAQQFPDLHSELNLSSLELGDSALYFCASSENREVMNTEAFFGQGTRLTVV.